The rows below give T cell receptor beta chains drawn from one sample of a study of T cell repertoires in cytomegalovirus infection. A single record per CDR3 protein comes from TCRdb applying MiXCR to the reads. The data contain some 270,000 distinct CDR3 sequences, about 20% of them singletons. These receptors are not linked to any known antigen. The sample in question was cultured PBMCs, obtained from culture after CMV antigen stimulation. These receptors all stem from a human donor in good health (CMV status not recorded). Some clones in this sample may be carry-over from other donors' samples. CDR3s include the opening cysteine and the closing phenylalanine or tryptophan. Fields, in order: CDR3 protein, CDR3 DNA, J gene, D gene, clone size, V gene. The D gene is left open where the match is weak. The listing skips clone size in some rows; elsewhere it reads once, few, many or a size class.

CDR3: CASSSPLGSYEQYF
DNA: TGTGCCAGCAGCTCCCCACTAGGGTCCTACGAGCAGTACTTC
J: TRBJ2-7
D: .
size: many
V: TRBV7-2

CDR3: CASSQERGSYNSPLHF
DNA: TGCGCCAGCAGCCAAGAGAGGGGTTCCTATAATTCACCCCTCCACTTT
J: TRBJ1-6
D: .
size: .
V: TRBV4-3

CDR3: CASSSLAADSRRQNGYTF
DNA: TGTGCCAGCAGCTCGTTAGCGGCGGACAGTCGGAGGCAGAATGGCTACACCTTC
J: TRBJ1-2
D: .
size: .
V: TRBV11-2

CDR3: CASSLDRTLNIQYF
DNA: TGTGCCAGCAGTTTAGACAGAACACTAAACATTCAGTACTTC
J: TRBJ2-4
D: .
size: few
V: TRBV12-3/TRBV12-4

CDR3: CASSYAGTGGMNEQFF
DNA: TGTGCCAGCAGTTACGCCGGGACAGGGGGCATGAATGAGCAGTTCTTC
J: TRBJ2-1
D: TRBD1
size: few
V: TRBV2

CDR3: CASSLMGGAGTDTQYF
DNA: TGTGCCAGCAGTTTGATGGGGGGTGCAGGCACAGATACGCAGTATTTT
J: TRBJ2-3
D: .
size: .
V: TRBV5-6

CDR3: CASSLRTGYQETQYF
DNA: TGTGCCAGCAGCCTCCGGACTGGCTATCAAGAGACCCAGTACTTC
J: TRBJ2-5
D: .
size: many
V: TRBV11-2

CDR3: CSARRLNEQFF
DNA: TGCAGTGCTAGGCGACTAAATGAGCAGTTCTTC
J: TRBJ2-1
D: .
size: .
V: TRBV20-1

CDR3: CATSGPGTGMYNEQFF
DNA: TGTGCCACCAGCGGTCCCGGGACAGGGATGTACAATGAGCAGTTCTTC
J: TRBJ2-1
D: TRBD1
size: once
V: TRBV15

CDR3: CASSTSGDTQYF
DNA: TGTGCCAGCTCAACATCCGGGGATACGCAGTATTTT
J: TRBJ2-3
D: .
size: few
V: TRBV18

CDR3: CASSLAGQSDTQYF
DNA: TGTGCCAGCAGCCTAGCGGGACAATCAGATACGCAGTATTTT
J: TRBJ2-3
D: TRBD2
size: .
V: TRBV7-2

CDR3: CASSPATSGGNEQFF
DNA: TGTGCCAGCAGCCCCGCGACTAGCGGGGGGAATGAGCAGTTCTTC
J: TRBJ2-1
D: TRBD2
size: few
V: TRBV4-2

CDR3: CSAMGRSYNEQFF
DNA: TGCAGTGCTATGGGGAGATCCTACAATGAGCAGTTCTTC
J: TRBJ2-1
D: .
size: few
V: TRBV20-1

CDR3: CASSHPGLASYNEQFF
DNA: TGTGCCAGCAGCCACCCGGGACTAGCAAGCTACAATGAGCAGTTCTTC
J: TRBJ2-1
D: TRBD2
size: many
V: TRBV11-2

CDR3: CASSLGLDIIQTQYF
DNA: TGTGCCAGCAGCTTGGGACTAGATATTATCCAGACCCAGTACTTC
J: TRBJ2-5
D: TRBD2
size: many
V: TRBV7-2

CDR3: CASRSDTGELFF
DNA: TGTGCCAGTCGGTCCGACACCGGGGAGCTGTTTTTT
J: TRBJ2-2
D: .
size: .
V: TRBV12-3/TRBV12-4

CDR3: CASRREGLDEQFF
DNA: TGTGCCAGCAGACGGGAGGGCCTAGATGAGCAGTTCTTC
J: TRBJ2-1
D: TRBD2
size: many
V: TRBV6-1